This note documents a single TCR beta chain sequence. The record originates from a study of T cell changes during pregnancy in multiple sclerosis. Per germline, CDR1 SGHDT and CDR2 YYEEEE. Trimming at V came to 3 bases and at J to 5 bases, leaving 5 bases not matched to a gene. The CDR3 totals 14 residues. Sequencing was performed with immunoSEQ multiplex PCR; in TCRdb, only in-frame clones are kept and a portion is missing. The sample includes about 61,000 clones, around 90% of them seen just once. V and J are TRBV5-6 and TRBJ1-5; TRBD1 aligns across 7 bases. The receptor's source is a female donor in good health, enrolled as a control in a pregnancy study. The sequences come from peripheral blood, collected in the first trimester of pregnancy. The CDR3 spells CASSSRQGDQPQHF. The CDR3, as DNA: TGTGCCAGCAGCTCTCGACAGGGAGATCAGCCCCAGCATTTT. Based on the CDR3 plus reference TRBV5-6 and TRBJ1-5, the full variable domain is DAGVTQSPTHLIKTRGQQVTLRCSPKSGHDTVSWYQQALGQGPQFIFQYYEEEERQRGNFPDRFSGHQFPNYSSELNVNALLLGDSALYLCASSSRQGDQPQHFGDGTRLSIL.